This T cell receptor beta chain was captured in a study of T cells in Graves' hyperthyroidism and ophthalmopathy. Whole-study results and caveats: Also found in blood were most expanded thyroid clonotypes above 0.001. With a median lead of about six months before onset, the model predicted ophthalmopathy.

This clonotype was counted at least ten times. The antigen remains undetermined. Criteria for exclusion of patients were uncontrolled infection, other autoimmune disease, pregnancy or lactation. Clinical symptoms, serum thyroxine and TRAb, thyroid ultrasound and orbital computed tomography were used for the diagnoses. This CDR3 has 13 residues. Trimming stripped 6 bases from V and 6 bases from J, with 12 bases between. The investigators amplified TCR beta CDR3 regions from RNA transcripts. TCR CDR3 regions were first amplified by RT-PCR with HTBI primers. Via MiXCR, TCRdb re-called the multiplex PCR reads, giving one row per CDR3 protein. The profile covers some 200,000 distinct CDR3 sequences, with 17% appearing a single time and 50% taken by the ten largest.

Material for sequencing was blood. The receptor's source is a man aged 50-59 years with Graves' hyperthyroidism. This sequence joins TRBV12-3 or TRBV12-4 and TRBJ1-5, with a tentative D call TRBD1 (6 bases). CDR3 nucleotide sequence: TGTGCCAGCAGATTGGGGGCGGTTCAGCCCCAGCATTTT. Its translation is CASRLGAVQPQHF.